This T cell receptor (beta chain) was documented in a study of human T cells and chemical hapten exposure. Study in general: While the roughly 22-week study was under way, patients received diphenylcyclopropenone on the scalp every week.

This CDR3 has 13 amino acids. CDR1 is SGHVS and CDR2 is FQNEAQ in the germline V gene. V lost 5 bases to trimming and J lost 6 bases, with 13 bases between them. As for this clonotype: Its specificity is not known.

Study outcomes and limitations: Significantly more large CDR3 similarity clusters arose among expanded TCRs than among controls.

Time point of the sample: patch test 3, about 24 weeks after DPC sensitization. Treatment defined: therapeutic diphenylcyclopropenone sensitization with weekly scalp DPC. One entry per CDR3 protein, called by TCRdb with MiXCR from the RACE reads. The table includes 150,000 to 200,000 distinct CDR3 sequences, around 25% detected once. The starting material was whole blood, obtained in connection with sensitization to the hapten diphenylcyclopropenone (DPC). The V gene is TRBV7-8, the J gene TRBJ1-1; the D gene is possibly TRBD1 (6 bases). The source of this sequence is a woman aged 40 to 50 with alopecia areata. Some clones in this sample may be carry-over from other donors' samples. This CDR3 reads CASSPGESAEAFF. CDR3 DNA sequence: TGTGCCAGCAGCCCAGGGGAAAGCGCTGAAGCTTTCTTT.